This T cell receptor beta chain was recovered during a study of identical twins. The study, taken as a whole, reports: The models gave estimates that fell short of the out-of-frame TCR alpha sharing seen in monozygotic twins. High-abundance cord blood beta clonotypes had fewer insertions; memory repertoires showed none. Twins' surplus sharing was weaker for beta out-of-frame sequences.

Each cDNA held unique molecular identifiers, and template switching gave it a universal primer site. TCRdb redid the calling of the 5' RACE reads with MiXCR, one entry per CDR3 protein. This repertoire shows fewer than 250,000 distinct CDR3 sequences, 6% to 9% found once; its top ten account for just under 2%. The table lists this clonotype with a few counts. What it recognizes is unknown. There are 14 residues in the CDR3. V lost 5 bases to trimming and J lost 5 bases; unmatched junction nucleotides: 6. These records were also assigned to another study, of yellow fever vaccine responses in identical twins.

The specimen sequenced was memory (CD45RO+) T cells sorted from blood. The TCR comes from a woman aged 18-30 years in good health. This rearrangement joins TRBV12-3 or TRBV12-4 to TRBJ2-7; the match to TRBD1 covers 10 bases. This CDR3 reads CASSRGQGVNEQYF. In nucleotides, the CDR3 is TGTGCCAGCAGTCGCGGACAGGGGGTCAACGAGCAGTACTTC.